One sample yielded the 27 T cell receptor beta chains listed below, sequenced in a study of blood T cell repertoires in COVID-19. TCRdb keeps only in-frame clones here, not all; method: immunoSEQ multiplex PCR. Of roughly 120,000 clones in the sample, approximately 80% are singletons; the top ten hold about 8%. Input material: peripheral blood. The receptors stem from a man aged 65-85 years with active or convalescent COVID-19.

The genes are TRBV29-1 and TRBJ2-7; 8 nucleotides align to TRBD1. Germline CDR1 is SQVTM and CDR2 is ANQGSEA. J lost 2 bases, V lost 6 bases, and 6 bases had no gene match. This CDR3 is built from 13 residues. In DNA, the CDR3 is TGCAGCGTAACAGGACAGGGACCCTACGAGCAGTACTTC. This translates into CSVTGQGPYEQYF.

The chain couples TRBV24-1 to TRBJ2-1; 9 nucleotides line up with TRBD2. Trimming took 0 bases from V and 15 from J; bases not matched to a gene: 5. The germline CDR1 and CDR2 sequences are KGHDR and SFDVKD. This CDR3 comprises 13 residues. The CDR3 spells CATSDLSAGGVFF. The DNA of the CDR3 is TGTGCCACCAGTGATTTGTCCGCGGGAGGGGTGTTCTTC.

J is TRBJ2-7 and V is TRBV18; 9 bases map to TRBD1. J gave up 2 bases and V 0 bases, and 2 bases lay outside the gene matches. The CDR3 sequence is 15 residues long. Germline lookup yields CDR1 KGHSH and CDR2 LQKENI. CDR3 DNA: TGTGCCAGCTCACCACCCGGGACAGGGACCTACGAGCAGTACTTC. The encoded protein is CASSPPGTGTYEQYF.

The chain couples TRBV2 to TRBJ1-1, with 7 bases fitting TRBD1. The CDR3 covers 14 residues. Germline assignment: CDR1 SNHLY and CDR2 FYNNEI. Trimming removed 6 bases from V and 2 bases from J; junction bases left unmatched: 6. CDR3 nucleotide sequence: TGTGCCAGCAGCGTGGACAGGACCAACACTGAAGCTTTCTTT. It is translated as CASSVDRTNTEAFF.

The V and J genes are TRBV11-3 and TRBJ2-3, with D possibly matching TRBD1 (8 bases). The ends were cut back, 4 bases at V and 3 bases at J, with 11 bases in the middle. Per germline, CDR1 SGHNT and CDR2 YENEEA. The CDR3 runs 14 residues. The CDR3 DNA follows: TGTGCCAGCAGCTACAGGGGGGGGACAGATACGCAGTATTTT. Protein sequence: CASSYRGGTDTQYF.

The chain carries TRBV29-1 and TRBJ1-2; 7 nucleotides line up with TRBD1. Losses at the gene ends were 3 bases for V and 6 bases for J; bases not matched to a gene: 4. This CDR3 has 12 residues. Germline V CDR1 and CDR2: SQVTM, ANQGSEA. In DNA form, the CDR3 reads TGCAGCGTTGATTCAGGGGGTCATGGCTACACCTTC. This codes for CSVDSGGHGYTF.

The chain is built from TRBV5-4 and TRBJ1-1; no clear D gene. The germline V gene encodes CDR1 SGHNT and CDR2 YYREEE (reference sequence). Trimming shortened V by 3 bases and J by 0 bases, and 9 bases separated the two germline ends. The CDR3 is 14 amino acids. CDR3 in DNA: TGTGCCAGCAGCTCGACCAGGCTGAACACTGAAGCTTTCTTT. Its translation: CASSSTRLNTEAFF.

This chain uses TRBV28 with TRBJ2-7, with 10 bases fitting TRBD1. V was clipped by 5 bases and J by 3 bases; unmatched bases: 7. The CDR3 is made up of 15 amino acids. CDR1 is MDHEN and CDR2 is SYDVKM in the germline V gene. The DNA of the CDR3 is TGTGCCAGCAGTACAGCGGGACAGGGGTACTACGAGCAGTACTTC. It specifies CASSTAGQGYYEQYF.

The CDR3 DNA reads TGTGCCACCAGCAGAGATCTAGCGGGGGAAGGAGATACGCAGTATTTT. This encodes CATSRDLAGEGDTQYF. The rearrangement links TRBV15 to TRBJ2-3; 10 bases match TRBD2. The CDR3 is 16 amino acids. Germline CDR1 LNHNV, CDR2 YYDKDF (reference sequence). J lost 5 bases, V lost 0 bases, and 5 bases had no gene match.

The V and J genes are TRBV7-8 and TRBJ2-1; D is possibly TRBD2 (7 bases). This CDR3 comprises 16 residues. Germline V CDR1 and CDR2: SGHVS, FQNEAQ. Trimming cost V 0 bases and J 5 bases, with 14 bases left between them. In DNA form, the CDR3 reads TGTGCCAGCAGCTTAGCGGGGGGGCTGTCGGACAATGAGCAGTTCTTC. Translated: CASSLAGGLSDNEQFF. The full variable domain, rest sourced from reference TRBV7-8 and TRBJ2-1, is GAGVSQSPRYKVAKRGQDVALRCDPISGHVSLFWYQQALGQGPEFLTYFQNEAQLDKSGLPSDRFFAERPEGSVSTLKIQRTQQEDSAVYLCASSLAGGLSDNEQFFGPGTRLTVL.

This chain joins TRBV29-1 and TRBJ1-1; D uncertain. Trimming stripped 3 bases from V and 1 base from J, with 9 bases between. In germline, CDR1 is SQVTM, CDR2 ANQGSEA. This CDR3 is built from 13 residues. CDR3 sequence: CSVEEDWNTEAFF. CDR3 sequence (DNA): TGCAGCGTTGAGGAGGATTGGAACACTGAAGCTTTCTTT.

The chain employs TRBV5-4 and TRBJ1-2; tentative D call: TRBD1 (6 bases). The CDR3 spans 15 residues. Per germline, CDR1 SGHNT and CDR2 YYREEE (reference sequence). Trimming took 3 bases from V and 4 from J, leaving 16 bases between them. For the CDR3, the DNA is TGTGCCAGCAGCTCCGCTAAAGACAGGATCTATGGCTACACCTTC. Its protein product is CASSSAKDRIYGYTF.

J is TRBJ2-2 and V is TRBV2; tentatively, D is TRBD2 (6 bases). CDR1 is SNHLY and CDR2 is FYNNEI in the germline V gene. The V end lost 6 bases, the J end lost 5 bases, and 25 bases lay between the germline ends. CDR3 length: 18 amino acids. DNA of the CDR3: TGTGCCAGCAGGGGGCTCCTTGGTGGCGGGACCGGAACCGGGGAGCTGTTTTTT. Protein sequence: CASRGLLGGGTGTGELFF. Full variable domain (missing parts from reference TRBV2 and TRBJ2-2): EPEVTQTPSHQVTQMGQEVILRCVPISNHLYFYWYRQILGQKVEFLVSFYNNEISEKSEIFDDQFSVERPDGSNFTLKIRSTKLEDSAMYFCASRGLLGGGTGTGELFFGEGSRLTVL.

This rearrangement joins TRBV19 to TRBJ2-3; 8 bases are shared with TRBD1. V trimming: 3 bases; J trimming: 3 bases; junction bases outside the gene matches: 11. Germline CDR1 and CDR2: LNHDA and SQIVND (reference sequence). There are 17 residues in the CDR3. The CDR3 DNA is TGTGCCAGTAGTATCTCATGGACAGGGAGAATAACAGATACGCAGTATTTT. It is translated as CASSISWTGRITDTQYF.

The CDR3 loop is CASSLTRGGPSGYNEQFF. DNA of the CDR3: TGTGCCAGCAGTTTAACACGGGGAGGGCCTAGTGGCTACAATGAGCAGTTCTTC. The chain uses TRBV27 and TRBJ2-1; 7 bases fit TRBD2. V shed 2 bases and J 3 bases; nucleotides not matched to a gene: 13. The germline V gene encodes CDR1 MNHEY and CDR2 SMNVEV (reference sequence). This CDR3 is 18 amino acids long.

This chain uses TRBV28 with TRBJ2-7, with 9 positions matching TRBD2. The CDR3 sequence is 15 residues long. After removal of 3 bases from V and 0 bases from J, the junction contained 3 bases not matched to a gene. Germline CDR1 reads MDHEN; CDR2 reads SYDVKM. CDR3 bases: TGTGCCAGCAGTTTGCCTAGCGGGGCCTCCTACGAGCAGTACTTC. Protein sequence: CASSLPSGASYEQYF.

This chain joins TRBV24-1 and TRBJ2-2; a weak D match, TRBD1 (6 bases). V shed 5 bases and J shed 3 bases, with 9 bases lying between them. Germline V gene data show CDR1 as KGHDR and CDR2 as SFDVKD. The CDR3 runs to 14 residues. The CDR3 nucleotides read TGTGCCACCAGTGGGGGGCATCACACCGGGGAGCTGTTTTTT. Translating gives CATSGGHHTGELFF.

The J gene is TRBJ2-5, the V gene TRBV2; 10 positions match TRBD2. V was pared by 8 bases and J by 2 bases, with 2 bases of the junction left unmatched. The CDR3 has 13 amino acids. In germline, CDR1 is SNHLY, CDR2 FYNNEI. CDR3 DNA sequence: TGTGCCAGCGCTAGCGGGGGACAAGAGACCCAGTACTTC. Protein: CASASGGQETQYF.

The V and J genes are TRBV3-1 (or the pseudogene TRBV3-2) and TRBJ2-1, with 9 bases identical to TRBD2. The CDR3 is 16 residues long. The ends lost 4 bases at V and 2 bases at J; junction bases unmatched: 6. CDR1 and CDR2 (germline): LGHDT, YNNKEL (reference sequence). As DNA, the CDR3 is TGTGCCAGCAGCCCGACTAGCGGAGGTGCCTACAATGAGCAGTTCTTC. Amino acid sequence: CASSPTSGGAYNEQFF.

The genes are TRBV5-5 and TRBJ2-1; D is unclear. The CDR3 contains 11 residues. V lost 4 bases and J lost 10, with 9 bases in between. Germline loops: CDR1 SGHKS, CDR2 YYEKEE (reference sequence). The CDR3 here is CASSLTNEQFF. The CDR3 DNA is TGTGCCAGCAGCCTGACAAACGAGCAGTTCTTC.

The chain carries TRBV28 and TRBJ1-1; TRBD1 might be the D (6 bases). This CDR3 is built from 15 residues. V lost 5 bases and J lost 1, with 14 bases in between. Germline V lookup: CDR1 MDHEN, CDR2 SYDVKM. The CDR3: CASSLYQQGNTEAFF. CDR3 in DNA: TGTGCCAGCAGTCTCTATCAACAGGGGAACACTGAAGCTTTCTTT.

CDR3 DNA: TGTGCCAGCAGCCCCGGAGGGGAAAGCGAGCAGTACTTC. It translates to CASSPGGESEQYF. The chain has TRBV28 and TRBJ2-7, with D possibly matching TRBD2 (6 bases). The CDR3 spans 13 residues. V was clipped by 6 bases and J by 6 bases, with 15 bases between them. Germline V CDR1 and CDR2: MDHEN, SYDVKM.

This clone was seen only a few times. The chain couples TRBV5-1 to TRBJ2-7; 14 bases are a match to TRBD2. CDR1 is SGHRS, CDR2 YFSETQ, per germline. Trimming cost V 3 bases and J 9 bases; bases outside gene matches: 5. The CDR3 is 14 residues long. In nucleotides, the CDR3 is TGCGCCAGCAGCTCGGGACTAGCGGGAGATCGGCAGTACTTC. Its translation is CASSSGLAGDRQYF. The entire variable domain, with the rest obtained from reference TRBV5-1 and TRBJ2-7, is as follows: KAGVTQTPRYLIKTRGQQVTLSCSPISGHRSVSWYQQTPGQGLQFLFEYFSETQRNKGNFPGRFSGRQFSNSRSEMNVSTLELGDSALYLCASSSGLAGDRQYFGPGTRLTVT.

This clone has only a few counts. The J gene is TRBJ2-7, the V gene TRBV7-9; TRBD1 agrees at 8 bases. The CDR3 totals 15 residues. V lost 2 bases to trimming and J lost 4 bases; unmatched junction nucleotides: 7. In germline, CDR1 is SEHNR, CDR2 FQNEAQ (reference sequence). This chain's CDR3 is CASSLIGTGNYEQYF. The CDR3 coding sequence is TGTGCCAGCAGCTTAATTGGGACAGGCAATTACGAGCAGTACTTC.

CDR3: CASSFETGSSYEQYF. CDR3 in DNA: TGTGCCAGCAGCTTTGAGACCGGGAGCTCCTACGAGCAGTACTTC. J is TRBJ2-7 and V is TRBV11-2; a weak D match, TRBD2 (6 bases). Deletions cut 3 bases from V and 0 bases from J, with 12 bases between. Germline V gene sequence: CDR1 SGHAT, CDR2 FQNNGV. CDR3 length equals 15 residues.

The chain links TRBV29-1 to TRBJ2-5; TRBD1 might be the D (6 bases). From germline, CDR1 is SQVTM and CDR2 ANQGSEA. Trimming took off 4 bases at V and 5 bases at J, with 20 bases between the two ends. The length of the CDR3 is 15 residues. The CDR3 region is CSVGDPHRARETQYF. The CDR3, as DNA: TGCAGCGTTGGAGACCCACACAGGGCTAGGGAGACCCAGTACTTC.

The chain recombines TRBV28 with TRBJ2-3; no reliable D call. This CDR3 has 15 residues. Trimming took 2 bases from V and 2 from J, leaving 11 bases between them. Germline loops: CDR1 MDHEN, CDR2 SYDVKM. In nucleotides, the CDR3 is TGTGCCAGCAGTTTAGCCCAGCGCGACACAGATACGCAGTATTTT. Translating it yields CASSLAQRDTDTQYF.